This T cell receptor beta chain was sequenced in a study of blood T cell repertoires in COVID-19. Study background: Some COVID-19 samples were acute and others convalescent; all came from the United States, Italy and Spain. Nucleic acid was either cDNA or gDNA, and it came from T cells, B-cell-depleted T cells, or PBMCs.

Using immunoSEQ multiplex PCR, the repertoire was profiled, and TCRdb retains in-frame clones only, with some absent. The table includes a few hundred thousand clones, 75% to 90% detected once. Germline lookup yields CDR1 SNHLY and CDR2 FYNNEI. The CDR3 spans 12 residues. V lost 8 bases and J 5 bases, leaving 12 bases between the germline ends. The chain carries TRBV2 and TRBJ2-5; possible D gene TRBD1, 6 bases. The sequence came from a human donor in a cohort sampled during active COVID-19. Source material: peripheral blood. This CDR3 is CASRTEGETQYF. As DNA, the CDR3 is TGTGCCAGCCGGACAGAGGGGGAGACCCAGTACTTC.